This TCR beta chain originates from a study of blood T cell repertoires in COVID-19 (dated by TCRdb to about 2020). Regarding the research as a whole: Collaborator samples came from the United States, Italy and Spain and covered acute and convalescent phases of COVID-19. Where available, HLA class I and class II types were obtained from metadata supplied by the sample provider rather than from assay-based typing. The samples were drawn from two sources: the first 160 participants of the ongoing ImmuneRACE study, and 1,000 to 1,500 subjects contributed by 6 global collaborators. The prospective study material was composed of cDNA or gDNA derived from T cells, B-cell-depleted T cells, or PBMCs. A de-identified subject ID, COVID-19 status, age in years and sex were almost always included in the sample metadata. A freely available public database, intended as a resource for researchers studying the immune response to SARS-CoV-2, is where the repertoires were released. Deeply sampled blood TCRbeta repertoires from subjects exposed to, actively infected with, or recovered from COVID-19 were included in the dataset.

Points the paper makes about the study in general: Clinical and demographic metadata were provided uncurated, with the amount varying by source and participant.

TCRbeta CDR3 regions were amplified from genomic DNA using the immunoSEQ Assay, a bias-controlled multiplex PCR. The authors processed their data as follows. The number of nucleated cells in each sample was estimated by amplification of reference gene primers within the assay. To quantify the absolute abundance of each unique TCRbeta CDR3 rearrangement, sequence reads were collapsed and filtered. For each sample, productive Simpson clonality was calculated by taking the square root of Simpson's diversity index across productive rearrangements. TCRdb holds this immuneACCESS table with in-frame rearrangements only. Some clones are missing; in checked studies, unresolved V genes explain under half, and the rest has no known cause. V and J calls and clone size are copied from that table; D and trimming were computed from the DNA. Recorded for this sample are approximately 120,000 clones; 84% of them occurred a single time. The top ten clonotypes cover roughly 8.2% of the sample.

On this clone itself: What antigen it recognizes has not been identified. Base qualities are not recorded, but no much larger clone differs from it by a single base.

The collaborating institutions used their own protocols to collect whole blood in K2EDTA tubes. For TCRbeta analysis, collaborator samples were shipped as frozen whole blood, as isolated PBMCs, or as DNA extracted from either sample type. V and J are truncated by 9 bases and 4 bases respectively, leaving an intervening sequence of 12 bases. The CDR3 runs 12 residues from the cysteine to the phenylalanine. Here the CDR3 DNA is all that survives: 36 bases in frame from base 1. The germline V gene yields MDHEN for CDR1 and SYDVKM for CDR2. Sequencing input: peripheral blood. This TCR derives from a woman older than 75 with active or convalescent COVID-19. The chain is assembled from TRBV28 and TRBJ1-2, with no confident D gene call. For the CDR3, the sequence is CASRPEGYGYTF. The DNA sequence is as follows: TGTGCCAGTCGTCCGGAGGGCTATGGCTACACCTTC.